This is a list of T cell receptor beta chains from one sample in a study of blood T cells in healthy people across ages. TCRdb used MiXCR to reprocess the 5' RACE reads, holding one entry per CDR3 protein. The data show roughly 800,000 distinct CDR3 sequences, about 26% seen once. The same data also contributed to another study, on T cells of mothers and their children.

The sequenced material came from blood. The receptor source for this set is a boy under 18 in good health. Each CDR3 is given with its conserved first and last residue. Each record gives: J gene, clone size, D gene, V gene, CDR3 length, CDR3 DNA, CDR3 protein. The D gene is left open where the match is weak. Expanded clones get a size class; other rows say once, few or many, or leave the size out.

J gene: TRBJ2-7; clone size: .; D gene: .; V gene: TRBV4-1; CDR3 length: 15; CDR3 DNA: TGCGCCAGCAGCCAAGTTCGGGGCGAAACCTACGAGCAGTACTTC; CDR3 protein: CASSQVRGETYEQYF
J gene: TRBJ2-5; clone size: .; D gene: .; V gene: TRBV5-1; CDR3 length: 14; CDR3 DNA: TGCGCCAGCAGCGCGTCCCAGGGCCAAGAGACCCAGTACTTC; CDR3 protein: CASSASQGQETQYF
J gene: TRBJ1-5; clone size: few; D gene: TRBD1; V gene: TRBV20-1; CDR3 length: 14; CDR3 DNA: TGCAGTGCTCGGACAGGGGATGGCAATCAGCCCCAGCATTTT; CDR3 protein: CSARTGDGNQPQHF
J gene: TRBJ1-6; clone size: .; D gene: .; V gene: TRBV20-1; CDR3 length: 16; CDR3 DNA: TGCAGTGCTAGAGCCCTGACTCAGGAAGGGAATTCACCCCTCCACTTT; CDR3 protein: CSARALTQEGNSPLHF
J gene: TRBJ2-3; clone size: few; D gene: .; V gene: TRBV2; CDR3 length: 16; CDR3 DNA: TGTGCCAGCAGTGAAAGGTTCTGGGATCCCCCAGATACGCAGTATTTT; CDR3 protein: CASSERFWDPPDTQYF
J gene: TRBJ1-1; clone size: few; D gene: TRBD1; V gene: TRBV29-1; CDR3 length: 12; CDR3 DNA: TGCAGAGGGGGCAGGTTAAACACTGAAGCTTTCTTT; CDR3 protein: CRGGRLNTEAFF
J gene: TRBJ1-6; clone size: once; D gene: TRBD1; V gene: TRBV15; CDR3 length: 15; CDR3 DNA: TGTGCCACCAGCAGAGACCCGCCAGGGGGTTCACCCCTCCACTTT; CDR3 protein: CATSRDPPGGSPLHF
J gene: TRBJ2-5; clone size: .; D gene: .; V gene: TRBV12-3/TRBV12-4; CDR3 length: 13; CDR3 DNA: TGTGCCAGCAGCCGGGACCTTTGGGGGACCCAGTACTTC; CDR3 protein: CASSRDLWGTQYF
J gene: TRBJ2-7; clone size: few; D gene: TRBD2; V gene: TRBV7-6; CDR3 length: 17; CDR3 DNA: TGTGCCAGCAGCTTAGCGCGGACTAGCGGGACCTTGGGGGAGCAGTACTTC; CDR3 protein: CASSLARTSGTLGEQYF
J gene: TRBJ2-2; clone size: .; D gene: .; V gene: TRBV19; CDR3 length: 12; CDR3 DNA: TGTGCCAGTAGCTATCAGACCGGGGAGCTGTTTTTT; CDR3 protein: CASSYQTGELFF
J gene: TRBJ2-7; clone size: .; D gene: .; V gene: TRBV10-1; CDR3 length: 14; CDR3 DNA: TGCGCCAGCAGTGGGACAGATACTCCCTACGAGCAGTACTTC; CDR3 protein: CASSGTDTPYEQYF
J gene: TRBJ2-5; clone size: few; D gene: .; V gene: TRBV4-1; CDR3 length: 15; CDR3 DNA: TGCGCCAGCAGCCAAGTGGGGATTACATACAATGAGCAGTACTTC; CDR3 protein: CASSQVGITYNEQYF
J gene: TRBJ2-5; clone size: .; D gene: TRBD2; V gene: TRBV10-3; CDR3 length: 13; CDR3 DNA: TGTGCCATCAGTGCCACGGGGGGGGAGACCCAGTACTTC; CDR3 protein: CAISATGGETQYF
J gene: TRBJ1-2; clone size: few; D gene: .; V gene: TRBV29-1; CDR3 length: 14; CDR3 DNA: TGCAGCGTTAAGGACAGTGGAGCCAGGAATGGCTACACCTTC; CDR3 protein: CSVKDSGARNGYTF
J gene: TRBJ1-2; clone size: .; D gene: TRBD1; V gene: TRBV20-1; CDR3 length: 14; CDR3 DNA: TGCAGTGCTCAGAGGACAGGGACCCACTATGGCTACACCTTC; CDR3 protein: CSAQRTGTHYGYTF
J gene: TRBJ2-1; clone size: few; D gene: TRBD1; V gene: TRBV11-1; CDR3 length: 15; CDR3 DNA: TGTGCCAGCAGCCCACACCCGAGGGACAGGGAGGGAAGCTTCTTC; CDR3 protein: CASSPHPRDREGSFF
J gene: TRBJ2-7; clone size: .; D gene: TRBD1; V gene: TRBV25-1; CDR3 length: 14; CDR3 DNA: TGTGCCAGCAGTGAATCGATCAGGGGGCATGAGCAGTACTTC; CDR3 protein: CASSESIRGHEQYF
J gene: TRBJ2-5; clone size: .; D gene: .; V gene: TRBV4-1; CDR3 length: 16; CDR3 DNA: TGCGCCAGCAGCCAACTACGGGAAACCGTCGCGGAGACCCAGTACTTC; CDR3 protein: CASSQLRETVAETQYF
J gene: TRBJ2-5; clone size: .; D gene: TRBD2; V gene: TRBV5-4; CDR3 length: 14; CDR3 DNA: TGTGCCAGCAGCCCGGGGGGGGACTCGGAGACCCAGTACTTC; CDR3 protein: CASSPGGDSETQYF
J gene: TRBJ1-1; clone size: .; D gene: .; V gene: TRBV13; CDR3 length: 18; CDR3 DNA: TGTGCCAGCAGCTTGGTCCGAAGGGGTTTTACCGAAGGCACTGAAGCTTTCTTT; CDR3 protein: CASSLVRRGFTEGTEAFF
J gene: TRBJ1-4; clone size: .; D gene: .; V gene: TRBV4-2; CDR3 length: 15; CDR3 DNA: TGTGCCAGCAGCCAAATCCAGGTCCTGAATGAAAAACTGTTTTTT; CDR3 protein: CASSQIQVLNEKLFF
J gene: TRBJ2-5; clone size: many; D gene: .; V gene: TRBV2; CDR3 length: 13; CDR3 DNA: TGTGCCAGCAGTGCGGGGAGGATTGAGTCCCAGTACTTC; CDR3 protein: CASSAGRIESQYF
J gene: TRBJ1-1; clone size: few; D gene: .; V gene: TRBV29-1; CDR3 length: 14; CDR3 DNA: TGCAGCGTTGAAGAGACGGGGAGGGACACTGAAGCTTTCTTT; CDR3 protein: CSVEETGRDTEAFF
J gene: TRBJ2-7; clone size: few; D gene: TRBD2; V gene: TRBV7-3; CDR3 length: 15; CDR3 DNA: TGTGCCAGCAGCTTAAGAGCGGGGGCAGCCTACGAGCAGTACTTC; CDR3 protein: CASSLRAGAAYEQYF
J gene: TRBJ2-1; clone size: many; D gene: TRBD2; V gene: TRBV7-9; CDR3 length: 17; CDR3 DNA: TGTGCCAGCAGCTTAGTGGTACTAGCGGAGGTAAACAATGAGCAGTTCTTC; CDR3 protein: CASSLVVLAEVNNEQFF
J gene: TRBJ2-5; clone size: .; D gene: TRBD2; V gene: TRBV20-1; CDR3 length: 14; CDR3 DNA: TGCAGAGCGGCGCGGAGCGGGGGACGGGAGACCCAGTACTTC; CDR3 protein: CRAARSGGRETQYF
J gene: TRBJ2-7; clone size: .; D gene: .; V gene: TRBV20-1; CDR3 length: 14; CDR3 DNA: TGCAGTGCTAGAGATCCAGGGGGGAAGTACGAGCAGTACTTC; CDR3 protein: CSARDPGGKYEQYF
J gene: TRBJ1-3; clone size: .; D gene: .; V gene: TRBV18; CDR3 length: 14; CDR3 DNA: TGTGCCAGCTCACCCGGTCAAACTGGAAACACCATATATTTT; CDR3 protein: CASSPGQTGNTIYF
J gene: TRBJ2-7; clone size: .; D gene: .; V gene: TRBV6-5; CDR3 length: 15; CDR3 DNA: TGTGCCAGCAGTGGAGAGGGGACGGCATTCTACGAGCAGTACTTC; CDR3 protein: CASSGEGTAFYEQYF
J gene: TRBJ2-7; clone size: few; D gene: TRBD1; V gene: TRBV9; CDR3 length: 17; CDR3 DNA: TGTGCCAGCAGCGGGGAGGGACAGGGGGAACCCCACTACGAGCAGTACTTC; CDR3 protein: CASSGEGQGEPHYEQYF
J gene: TRBJ2-2; clone size: .; D gene: .; V gene: TRBV5-8; CDR3 length: 14; CDR3 DNA: TGTGCCAGCAGCCCGGGCGCTTGGGCCGGGGAGCTGTTTTTT; CDR3 protein: CASSPGAWAGELFF
J gene: TRBJ1-1; clone size: few; D gene: .; V gene: TRBV29-1; CDR3 length: 13; CDR3 DNA: TGCAGCGGGACGGGTCCTTCGGGCACTGAAGCTTTCTTT; CDR3 protein: CSGTGPSGTEAFF
J gene: TRBJ2-3; clone size: .; D gene: .; V gene: TRBV5-1; CDR3 length: 15; CDR3 DNA: TGCGCCAGCAGCTTGGCCCCCTCTACCACAGATACGCAGTATTTT; CDR3 protein: CASSLAPSTTDTQYF
J gene: TRBJ2-7; clone size: .; D gene: .; V gene: TRBV29-1; CDR3 length: 12; CDR3 DNA: TGCAGCGTACCTGCCCCGGGTGGCGAGCAGTACTTC; CDR3 protein: CSVPAPGGEQYF
J gene: TRBJ1-1; clone size: few; D gene: TRBD1; V gene: TRBV5-1; CDR3 length: 17; CDR3 DNA: TGCGCCAGCAGCTTGGGGACAGGGAAATTGGCGAACACTGAAGCTTTCTTT; CDR3 protein: CASSLGTGKLANTEAFF
J gene: TRBJ1-2; clone size: .; D gene: .; V gene: TRBV18; CDR3 length: 13; CDR3 DNA: TGTGCCAGCTCACCCGGACAGCTCTATGGCTACACCTTC; CDR3 protein: CASSPGQLYGYTF
J gene: TRBJ2-6; clone size: few; D gene: .; V gene: TRBV20-1; CDR3 length: 18; CDR3 DNA: TGCAGTGCTAGAGATAGCATCAGGGGCAGCTCTGGGGCCAACGTCCTGACTTTC; CDR3 protein: CSARDSIRGSSGANVLTF
J gene: TRBJ2-7; clone size: few; D gene: .; V gene: TRBV21-1; CDR3 length: 18; CDR3 DNA: TGTGCCAGCAGCACGATATGCGCTACGGAGAGAAGCTCCTACGAGCAGTACTTC; CDR3 protein: CASSTICATERSSYEQYF
J gene: TRBJ2-2; clone size: few; D gene: .; V gene: TRBV6-1; CDR3 length: 16; CDR3 DNA: TGTGCCAGCAGCCTGAATGGGGGGGCCGACACCGGGGAGCTGTTTTTT; CDR3 protein: CASSLNGGADTGELFF
J gene: TRBJ1-2; clone size: few; D gene: TRBD1; V gene: TRBV27; CDR3 length: 17; CDR3 DNA: TGTGCCAGCAGTCGTACCGGGACAGGGGATCCGCCTTATGGCTACACCTTC; CDR3 protein: CASSRTGTGDPPYGYTF
J gene: TRBJ1-1; clone size: .; D gene: .; V gene: TRBV5-1; CDR3 length: 13; CDR3 DNA: TGCGCCAGCAGCGTAATGATGAACACTGAAGCTTTCTTT; CDR3 protein: CASSVMMNTEAFF
J gene: TRBJ2-1; clone size: few; D gene: TRBD2; V gene: TRBV6-2/TRBV6-3; CDR3 length: 15; CDR3 DNA: TGTGCCAGCAGTTACTGGGAGGGTGGGAGGAGTGAGCAGTTCTTC; CDR3 protein: CASSYWEGGRSEQFF
J gene: TRBJ2-3; clone size: few; D gene: TRBD2; V gene: TRBV5-5; CDR3 length: 18; CDR3 DNA: TGTGCCAGCAGCACCGACTCCCGACTAGCGAGGGTTACAGATACGCGGTATTTT; CDR3 protein: CASSTDSRLARVTDTRYF
J gene: TRBJ1-4; clone size: .; D gene: .; V gene: TRBV12-3/TRBV12-4; CDR3 length: 11; CDR3 DNA: TGTGCCAGCGCCGATAATGAAAAACTGTTTTTT; CDR3 protein: CASADNEKLFF
J gene: TRBJ1-4; clone size: few; D gene: .; V gene: TRBV19; CDR3 length: 13; CDR3 DNA: TGTGCCAGTAGTATGGGTAGGACTGAAAAACTGTTTTTT; CDR3 protein: CASSMGRTEKLFF
J gene: TRBJ2-5; clone size: .; D gene: TRBD1; V gene: TRBV6-1; CDR3 length: 15; CDR3 DNA: TGTGCCAGCAGTGAACTGGTCAGGGGGCAAGAGACCCAGTACTTC; CDR3 protein: CASSELVRGQETQYF
J gene: TRBJ1-2; clone size: .; D gene: .; V gene: TRBV29-1; CDR3 length: 14; CDR3 DNA: TGCAGCGTCGGGAGATTAGACGGCCCCTATGGCTACAACTTC; CDR3 protein: CSVGRLDGPYGYNF
J gene: TRBJ2-5; clone size: few; D gene: TRBD2; V gene: TRBV2; CDR3 length: 16; CDR3 DNA: TGTGCCAGCAGGAGGGGACTAGCGGGGGGTCAGGAGACCCAGTACTTC; CDR3 protein: CASRRGLAGGQETQYF
J gene: TRBJ2-7; clone size: .; D gene: TRBD1; V gene: TRBV2; CDR3 length: 15; CDR3 DNA: TGTGCCAGCAGCTACGGGGACAGGAGAAACTACGAGCAGTACTTC; CDR3 protein: CASSYGDRRNYEQYF
J gene: TRBJ1-1; clone size: .; D gene: .; V gene: TRBV5-1; CDR3 length: 12; CDR3 DNA: TGCGCCAGCAGCACGAATGAGGGTGAAGCTTTCTTT; CDR3 protein: CASSTNEGEAFF